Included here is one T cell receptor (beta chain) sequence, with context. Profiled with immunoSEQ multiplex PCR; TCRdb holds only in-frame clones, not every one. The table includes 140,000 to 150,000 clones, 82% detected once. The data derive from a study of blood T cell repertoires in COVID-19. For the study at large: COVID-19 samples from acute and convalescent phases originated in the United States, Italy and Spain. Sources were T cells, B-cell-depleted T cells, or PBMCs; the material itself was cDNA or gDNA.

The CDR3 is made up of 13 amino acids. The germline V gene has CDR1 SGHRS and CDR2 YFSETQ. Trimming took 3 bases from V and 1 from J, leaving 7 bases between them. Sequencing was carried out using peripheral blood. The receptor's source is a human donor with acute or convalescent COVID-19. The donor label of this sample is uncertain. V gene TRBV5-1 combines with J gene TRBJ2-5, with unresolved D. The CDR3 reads CASSWSPQETQYF. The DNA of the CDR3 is TGCGCCAGCAGCTGGAGCCCCCAAGAGACCCAGTACTTC. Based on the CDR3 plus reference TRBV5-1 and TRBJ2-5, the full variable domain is KAGVTQTPRYLIKTRGQQVTLSCSPISGHRSVSWYQQTPGQGLQFLFEYFSETQRNKGNFPGRFSGRQFSNSRSEMNVSTLELGDSALYLCASSWSPQETQYFGPGTRLLVL.